This T cell receptor (beta chain) was documented in a study of CD8+ T cells in alopecia areata. Extracted RNA was reverse transcribed into cDNA, the sequencing template. Data came from immunoSEQ multiplex PCR; TCRdb stores just in-frame clones and leaves some out. The table has approximately 59,000 clones, about half seen once. Deletions cut 3 bases from V and 0 bases from J, with 6 bases between. Germline values: CDR1 GTSNPN, CDR2 SVGIG (reference sequence). This CDR3 has 13 amino acids. This sequence joins TRBV30 and TRBJ2-1, with D uncertain. This sequence was found in a human donor with alopecia areata. The material sequenced was CD8+ T cells sorted from blood, taken at week 0. The CDR3: CAWRSPSYNEQFF. DNA for the CDR3: TGTGCCTGGAGAAGCCCCTCCTACAATGAGCAGTTCTTC.